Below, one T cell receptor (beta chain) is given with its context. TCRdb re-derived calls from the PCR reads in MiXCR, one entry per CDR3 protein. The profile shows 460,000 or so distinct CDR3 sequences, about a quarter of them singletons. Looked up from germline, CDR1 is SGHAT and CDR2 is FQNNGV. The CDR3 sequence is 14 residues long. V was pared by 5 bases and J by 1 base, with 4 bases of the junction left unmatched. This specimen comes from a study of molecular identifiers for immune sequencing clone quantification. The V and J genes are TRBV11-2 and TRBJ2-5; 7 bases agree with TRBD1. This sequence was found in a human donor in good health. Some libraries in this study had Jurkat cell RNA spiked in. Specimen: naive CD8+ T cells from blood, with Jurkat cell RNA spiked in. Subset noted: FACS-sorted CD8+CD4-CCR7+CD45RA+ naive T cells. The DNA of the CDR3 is TGTGCCAGCAGCCCGTACAGGGGCCAAGAGACCCAGTACTTC. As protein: CASSPYRGQETQYF.